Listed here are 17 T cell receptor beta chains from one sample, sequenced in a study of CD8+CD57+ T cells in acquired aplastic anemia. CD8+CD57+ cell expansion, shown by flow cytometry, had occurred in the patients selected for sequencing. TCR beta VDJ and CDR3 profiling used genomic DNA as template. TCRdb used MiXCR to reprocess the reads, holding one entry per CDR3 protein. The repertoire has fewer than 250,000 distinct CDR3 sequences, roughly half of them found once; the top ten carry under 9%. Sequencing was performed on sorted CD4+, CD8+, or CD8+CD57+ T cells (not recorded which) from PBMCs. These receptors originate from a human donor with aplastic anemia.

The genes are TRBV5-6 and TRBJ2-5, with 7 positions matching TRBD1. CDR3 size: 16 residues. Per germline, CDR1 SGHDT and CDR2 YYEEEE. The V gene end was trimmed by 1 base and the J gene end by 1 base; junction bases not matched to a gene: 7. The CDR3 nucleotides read TGTGCCAGCAGCTTGTTGGGACAGCCTGTCCAAGAGACCCAGTACTTC. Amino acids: CASSLLGQPVQETQYF.

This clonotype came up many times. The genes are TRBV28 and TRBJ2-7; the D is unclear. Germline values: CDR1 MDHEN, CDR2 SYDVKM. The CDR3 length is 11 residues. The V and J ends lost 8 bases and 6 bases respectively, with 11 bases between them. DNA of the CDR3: TGTGCCAGCGCTATAGGGCGCGAGCAGTACTTC. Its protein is CASAIGREQYF.

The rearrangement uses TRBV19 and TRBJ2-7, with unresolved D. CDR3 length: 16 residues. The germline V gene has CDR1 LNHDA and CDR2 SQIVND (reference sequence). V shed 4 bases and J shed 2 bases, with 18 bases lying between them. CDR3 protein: CASSTRLGGFTYEQYF. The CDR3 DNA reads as TGTGCCAGTAGTACTAGGTTGGGCGGTTTCACCTACGAGCAGTACTTC.

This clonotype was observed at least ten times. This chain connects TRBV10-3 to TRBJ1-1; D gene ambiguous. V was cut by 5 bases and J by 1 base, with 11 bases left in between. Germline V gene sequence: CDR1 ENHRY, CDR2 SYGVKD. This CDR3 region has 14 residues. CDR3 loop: CAISRMPKNTEAFF. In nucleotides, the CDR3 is TGTGCCATCAGTCGCATGCCTAAGAACACTGAAGCTTTCTTT.

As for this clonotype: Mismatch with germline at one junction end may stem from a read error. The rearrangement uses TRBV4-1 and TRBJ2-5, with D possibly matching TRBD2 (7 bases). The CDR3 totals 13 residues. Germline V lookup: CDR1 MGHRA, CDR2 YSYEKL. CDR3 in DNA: TGTGCCACCAGTGGGGGGGGCAAGGAGACCCAGTACTTC. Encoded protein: CATSGGGKETQYF.

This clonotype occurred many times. The CDR3 DNA reads as TGTGCCAGCAGCTTATACCCCACCCCAGAGGGAGTTGGGCAAGAGACCCAGTACTTC. Protein sequence: CASSLYPTPEGVGQETQYF. This chain joins TRBV7-3 and TRBJ2-5, with TRBD2 as a possible D gene (5 bases). Trimming stripped 2 bases from V and 2 bases from J, with 24 bases between. The CDR3 totals 19 residues. The germline CDR1 and CDR2 sequences are SGHTA and FQGTGA. The full variable domain, in which reference TRBV7-3 and TRBJ2-5 provide the parts outside the CDR3, is GAGVSQTPSNKVTEKGKYVELRCDPISGHTALYWYRQSLGQGPEFLIYFQGTGAADDSGLPNDRFFAVRPEGSVSTLKIQRTERGDSAVYLCASSLYPTPEGVGQETQYFGPGTRLLVL.

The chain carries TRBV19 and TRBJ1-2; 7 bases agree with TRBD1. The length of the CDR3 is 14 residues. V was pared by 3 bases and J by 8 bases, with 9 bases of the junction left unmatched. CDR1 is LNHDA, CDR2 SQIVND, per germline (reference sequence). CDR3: CASSMAQGGTGYTF. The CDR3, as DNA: TGTGCCAGTAGTATGGCTCAGGGGGGTACCGGCTACACCTTC.

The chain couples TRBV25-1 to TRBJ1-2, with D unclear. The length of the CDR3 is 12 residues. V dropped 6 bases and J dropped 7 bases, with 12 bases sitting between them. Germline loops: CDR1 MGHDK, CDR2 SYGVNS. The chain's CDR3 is CASSRGIGGYTF. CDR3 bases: TGTGCCAGCAGCCGAGGAATAGGTGGCTACACCTTC.

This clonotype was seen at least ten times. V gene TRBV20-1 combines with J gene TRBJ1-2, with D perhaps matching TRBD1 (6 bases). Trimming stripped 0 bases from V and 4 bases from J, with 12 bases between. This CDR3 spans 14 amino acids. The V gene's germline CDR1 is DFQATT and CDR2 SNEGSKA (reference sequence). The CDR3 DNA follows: TGCAGTGCTAGAGACTACAGGGACGGCTATGGCTACACCTTC. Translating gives CSARDYRDGYGYTF.

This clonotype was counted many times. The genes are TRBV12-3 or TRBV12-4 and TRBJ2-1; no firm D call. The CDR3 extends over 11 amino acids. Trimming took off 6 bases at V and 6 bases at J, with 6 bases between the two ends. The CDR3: CASRTPNEQFF. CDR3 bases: TGTGCCAGCAGAACACCCAATGAGCAGTTCTTC.

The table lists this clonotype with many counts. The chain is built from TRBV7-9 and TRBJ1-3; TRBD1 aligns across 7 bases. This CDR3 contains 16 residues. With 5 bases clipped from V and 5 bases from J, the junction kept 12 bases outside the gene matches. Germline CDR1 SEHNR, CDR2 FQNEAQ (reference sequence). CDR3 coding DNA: TGTGCCAGCAGCCCACCTGACAGGGCTCTCAGAAACACCATATATTTT. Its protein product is CASSPPDRALRNTIYF.

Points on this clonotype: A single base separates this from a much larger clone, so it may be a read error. Written as DNA, the CDR3 is TGTGCCAGAAGTGAAAGTGGGGGCTCCGGTTCCTACGAGCAGTACTTC. Translated, it gives CARSESGGSGSYEQYF. This chain uses TRBV6-5 with TRBJ2-7, with a tentative D call TRBD1 (6 bases). The CDR3 has 16 amino acids. V was trimmed by 9 bases and J by 1 base, leaving 22 bases between them. CDR1 and CDR2 (germline): MNHEY, SVGAGI.

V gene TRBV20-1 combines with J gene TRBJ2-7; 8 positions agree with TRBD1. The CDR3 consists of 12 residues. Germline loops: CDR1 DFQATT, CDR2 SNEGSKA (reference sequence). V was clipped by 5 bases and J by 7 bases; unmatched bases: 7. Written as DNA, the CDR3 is TGCAGTGCTTGGACAGGGATAGAAGAGCAGTACTTC. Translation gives CSAWTGIEEQYF.

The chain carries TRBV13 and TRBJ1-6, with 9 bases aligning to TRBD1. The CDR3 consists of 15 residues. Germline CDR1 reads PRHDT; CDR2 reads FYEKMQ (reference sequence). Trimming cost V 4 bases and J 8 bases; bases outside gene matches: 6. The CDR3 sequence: CASSSIRDRDSPLHF. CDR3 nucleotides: TGTGCCAGCAGCTCAATCCGGGACAGGGATTCACCCCTCCACTTT.

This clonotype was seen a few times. CDR3 loop: CSDRQGRDEQFF. The CDR3 DNA follows: TGCAGCGACAGACAGGGAAGGGATGAGCAGTTCTTC. This sequence joins TRBV29-1 and TRBJ2-1; 7 bases are shared with TRBD1. The V and J ends lost 7 bases and 8 bases, in that order; junction bases with no gene match: 8. Germline-derived CDR1 and CDR2 are SQVTM and ANQGSEA. The CDR3 has 12 residues.

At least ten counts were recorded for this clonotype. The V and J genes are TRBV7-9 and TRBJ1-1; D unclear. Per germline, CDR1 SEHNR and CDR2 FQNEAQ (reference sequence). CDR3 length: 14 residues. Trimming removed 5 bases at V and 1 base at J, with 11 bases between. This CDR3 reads CASSVDTPNTEAFF. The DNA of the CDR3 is TGTGCCAGCAGCGTAGACACTCCGAACACTGAAGCTTTCTTT.

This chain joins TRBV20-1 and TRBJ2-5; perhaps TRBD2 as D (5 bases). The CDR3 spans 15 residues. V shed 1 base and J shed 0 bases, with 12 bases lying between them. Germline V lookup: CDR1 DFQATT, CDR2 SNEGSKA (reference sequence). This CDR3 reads CSARAPLEDQETQYF. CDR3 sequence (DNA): TGCAGTGCTAGAGCCCCACTAGAGGACCAAGAGACCCAGTACTTC.